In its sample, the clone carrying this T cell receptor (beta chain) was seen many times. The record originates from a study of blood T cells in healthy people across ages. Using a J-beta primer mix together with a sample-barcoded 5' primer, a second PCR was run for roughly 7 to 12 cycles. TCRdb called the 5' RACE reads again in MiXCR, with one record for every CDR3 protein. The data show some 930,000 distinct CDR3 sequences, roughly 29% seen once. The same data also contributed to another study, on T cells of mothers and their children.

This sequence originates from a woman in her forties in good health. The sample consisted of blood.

The CDR3 DNA sequence: TGCAGCGGAGAACAGGGGAGCGGTGGCTACACCTTC. Translating it yields CSGEQGSGGYTF. The chain carries TRBV29-1 and TRBJ1-2; 7 nucleotides agree with TRBD1. The germline CDR1 and CDR2 sequences are SQVTM and ANQGSEA. CDR3 length: 12 amino acids. V lost 7 bases and J lost 7; bases outside the gene matches: 9.